Presented here are 20 T cell receptor beta chains from one specimen sequenced in a study of regulatory T cells in long-lasting Graves disease. iRepertoire HTBI primers and Arm-PCR of CDR3 regions built TCR beta libraries. Using its own MiXCR run on the multiplex PCR reads, TCRdb lists one record per CDR3 protein. Of about 530,000 distinct CDR3 sequences in the sample, 15% to 20% were seen once. Indicated time point: newly diagnosed GD, antithyroid drugs for less than 3 months. Generation of the TCR library employed RNA extracted from PBMCs. These data were also filed under a second study, of T cells in Graves' hyperthyroidism and ophthalmopathy.

The sample was peripheral blood mononuclear cells (PBMCs), taken at new diagnosis, from a patient treated with antithyroid drugs. All receptors come from a woman aged 40 to 65 with Graves disease.

This clonotype was seen many times. The rearrangement links TRBV11-2 to TRBJ1-1; a weak D match, TRBD1 (5 bases). Trimming removed 6 bases from V and 0 bases from J, with 17 bases in between. Per the germline V gene, CDR1 is SGHAT and CDR2 is FQNNGV. CDR3 size: 16 residues. CDR3: CASRRGVAGLNTEAFF. The CDR3 bases are TGTGCCAGCAGGCGAGGGGTGGCAGGATTGAACACTGAAGCTTTCTTT.

This clonotype was observed many times. This sequence joins TRBV2 and TRBJ2-1, with a possible D match to TRBD1 (7 bases). The V end lost 6 bases, the J end lost 0 bases, and 12 bases lay between the germline ends. Per germline, CDR1 SNHLY and CDR2 FYNNEI. CDR3 length: 15 amino acids. CDR3 in DNA: TGTGCCAGCAGCCAGGGGGGCCGCTCCTACAATGAGCAGTTCTTC. Translation: CASSQGGRSYNEQFF. Using reference TRBV2 and TRBJ2-1 for the parts outside the CDR3, the full variable domain is EPEVTQTPSHQVTQMGQEVILRCVPISNHLYFYWYRQILGQKVEFLVSFYNNEISEKSEIFDDQFSVERPDGSNFTLKIRSTKLEDSAMYFCASSQGGRSYNEQFFGPGTRLTVL.

This clonotype was recorded many times. The gene calls are TRBV5-1 and TRBJ2-1, with a weak D call TRBD2 (5 bases). Germline CDR1 reads SGHRS; CDR2 reads YFSETQ. The CDR3 is 15 amino acids. V shed 4 bases and J shed 8 bases, with 19 bases lying between them. The CDR3 DNA sequence: TGCGCCAGCAGCCTCGATTATCCCCTCGGGGATGAGCAGTTCTTC. Translating it yields CASSLDYPLGDEQFF.

The table lists this clonotype with many counts. This chain links TRBV11-3 with TRBJ1-1; the D is unclear. The germline CDR1 and CDR2 sequences are SGHNT and YENEEA. Trimming removed 0 bases at V and 1 base at J, with 12 bases between. The CDR3 extends over 16 amino acids. CDR3 DNA sequence: TGTGCCAGCAGCTTAGATTTGTACAGAACGAACACTGAAGCTTTCTTT. Its translation: CASSLDLYRTNTEAFF.

As to this clonotype: This likely traces to a read error, being one base from a far larger clone. The gene calls are TRBV5-1 and TRBJ2-2, with unresolved D. The CDR3 totals 12 residues. Germline CDR1 SGHRS, CDR2 YFSETQ. In nucleotides, the CDR3 is TGTGCCAGCAGCTGGGTGGCCGGGGAGCTGTTTTTT. Translated: CASSWVAGELFF.

This clonotype was counted a few times. This chain uses TRBV19 with TRBJ1-2, with unresolved D. V dropped 5 bases and J dropped 3 bases, with 16 bases sitting between them. The CDR3 loop spans 15 amino acids. The germline V gene encodes CDR1 LNHDA and CDR2 SQIVND (reference sequence). The CDR3 protein is CASSPGPLGDYGYTF. DNA of the CDR3: TGTGCCAGTAGTCCTGGCCCTCTCGGGGACTATGGCTACACCTTC.

The table lists this clonotype with many counts. The rearrangement links TRBV15 to TRBJ2-1; maybe TRBD1 (6 bases). CDR1 and CDR2 (germline): LNHNV, YYDKDF (reference sequence). The ends were cut back, 2 bases at V and 7 bases at J, with 12 bases in the middle. The CDR3 contains 14 residues. The CDR3 spells CATSRSRGWNEQFF. CDR3 DNA: TGTGCCACCAGCAGATCTAGGGGGTGGAATGAGCAGTTCTTC.

This clonotype was observed many times. In DNA form, the CDR3 reads TGTGCCAGCAGCCTCAGTTCGGGGCAGTACGAGCAGTACTTC. This translates into CASSLSSGQYEQYF. The chain is built from TRBV7-2 and TRBJ2-7; D assignment may be TRBD1 or TRBD2 (5 bases each). The germline CDR1 and CDR2 sequences are SGHTA and FQGNSA. Trimming cost V 5 bases and J 4 bases, with 15 bases left between them. This CDR3 is built from 14 residues.

This clonotype was found a few times. This chain joins TRBV9 and TRBJ1-6; 9 bases agree with TRBD1. CDR1 and CDR2 from the germline V gene are SGDLS and YYNGEE. V shed 3 bases and J 10 bases; nucleotides not matched to a gene: 5. The CDR3 has 14 residues. As DNA, the CDR3 is TGTGCCAGCAGCGCCGGACAGGGGTACTCACCCCTCCACTTT. Its translation: CASSAGQGYSPLHF.

The rearrangement joins TRBV6-1 to TRBJ2-5; 8 positions agree with TRBD2. This CDR3 spans 14 amino acids. Per germline, CDR1 MNHNS and CDR2 SASEGT. The V and J ends lost 5 bases and 2 bases, in that order; junction bases with no gene match: 4. The CDR3 reads CASSHSGNQETQYF. CDR3 nucleotide sequence: TGTGCCAGCAGTCATAGCGGGAATCAAGAGACCCAGTACTTC.

This clonotype was detected ten times or more. The chain combines TRBV28 with TRBJ2-4, with D possibly matching TRBD1 (6 bases). The CDR3 is 15 residues long. Germline V gene lookup returns CDR1 MDHEN and CDR2 SYDVKM. Between the trimmed V and J ends, which lost 6 bases and 5 bases, there was a span of 17 bases. The CDR3, as DNA: TGTGCCAGCAGCCGACGTACAGGGTTCCAAAACATTCAGTACTTC. Protein: CASSRRTGFQNIQYF.

This clonotype has ten or more counts. The rearrangement links TRBV3-1 to TRBJ1-3; D gene uncertain. V was pared by 1 base and J by 1 base, with 11 bases between. CDR3 length: 16 residues. Looked up from germline, CDR1 is LGHDT and CDR2 is YNNKEL (reference sequence). The CDR3 nucleotides read TGTGCCAGCAGCCAAGCGTCTCTTACATCTGGAAACACCATATATTTT. Protein product: CASSQASLTSGNTIYF.

CDR3 sequence: CAYTTISGNTIYF. The DNA of the CDR3 is TGTGCCTATACTACTATATCGGGAAACACCATATATTTT. The chain couples TRBV5-4 to TRBJ1-3; the D is unclear. Germline CDR1 SGHNT, CDR2 YYREEE (reference sequence). This CDR3 spans 13 amino acids. The V gene lost 10 bases and the J gene lost 4 bases, with 15 bases spanning the gap.

This clonotype was seen repeatedly, ten times or more. The chain employs TRBV7-2 and TRBJ2-5; D ambiguous. This CDR3 is built from 12 residues. V lost 5 bases and J lost 7, with 11 bases in between. CDR1 is SGHTA and CDR2 is FQGNSA in the germline V gene. The CDR3, as DNA: TGTGCCAGCAGCCCGAACAGTAGGACCCAGTACTTC. Translating gives CASSPNSRTQYF.

About this clonotype: This may stem from a read error, because a much larger clone lies one nucleotide away. The chain employs TRBV20-1 and TRBJ2-1; TRBD2 matches 9 bases. Looked up from germline, CDR1 is DFQATT and CDR2 is SNEGSKA (reference sequence). Germline trimming cut 7 bases from V and 10 bases from J; bases unmatched to any gene: 11. The CDR3 loop spans 13 amino acids. CDR3 residues: CSGVAGGIYEQFF. In DNA form, the CDR3 reads TGCAGTGGAGTCGCGGGGGGGATCTACGAGCAGTTCTTC.

A few counts support this clonotype. The gene calls are TRBV13 and TRBJ2-3, with 8 nucleotides matching TRBD2. Germline V gives CDR1 PRHDT, CDR2 FYEKMQ (reference sequence). The CDR3 is 14 residues long. The trim removed 5 bases at V and 5 bases at J, leaving 6 bases unmatched. In DNA, the CDR3 is TGTGCCAGCAGCGGGACTAGGTTTGGAGATACGCAGTATTTT. Translated, it gives CASSGTRFGDTQYF.

CDR3 nucleotide sequence: TGTGCCAGCAGCACTCTCCCCCGGGACACCGGATTGAACACTGAAGCTTTCTTT. Encoded protein: CASSTLPRDTGLNTEAFF. The rearrangement joins TRBV7-9 to TRBJ1-1; TRBD1 is a possible D gene (6 bases). The germline gives CDR1 SEHNR, CDR2 FQNEAQ (reference sequence). The CDR3 has 18 residues. V lost 5 bases, J lost 0 bases, and 22 bases lay in between.

This clonotype was seen only a few times. The chain has TRBV12-3 or TRBV12-4 and TRBJ2-7; tentatively, D is TRBD2 (5 bases). V lost 6 bases to trimming and J lost 5 bases, with 11 bases between them. The CDR3 is 12 residues long. The CDR3 is CASSPRRDEQYF. CDR3 bases: TGTGCCAGCAGCCCCCGGCGGGACGAGCAGTACTTC.

This clonotype showed up many times. This chain joins TRBV11-2 and TRBJ1-1; D is uncertain. This CDR3 comprises 16 residues. V lost 1 base to trimming and J lost 0 bases, with 12 bases between them. Per the germline V gene, CDR1 is SGHAT and CDR2 is FQNNGV. The CDR3 spells CASSLGGPRLNTEAFF. DNA for the CDR3: TGTGCCAGCAGCTTAGGCGGACCGAGATTGAACACTGAAGCTTTCTTT. The full variable domain, rest sourced from reference TRBV11-2 and TRBJ1-1, is EAGVAQSPRYKIIEKRQSVAFWCNPISGHATLYWYQQILGQGPKLLIQFQNNGVVDDSQLPKDRFSAERLKGVDSTLKIQPAKLEDSAVYLCASSLGGPRLNTEAFFGQGTRLTVV.

This clonotype was counted ten times or more. This chain joins TRBV10-3 and TRBJ2-1; 8 bases align to TRBD2. CDR1 is ENHRY, CDR2 SYGVKD, per germline. J gave up 3 bases and V 3 bases, and 4 bases lay outside the gene matches. CDR3 size: 15 residues. In DNA form, the CDR3 reads TGTGCCATCAGTGAAAGGGGGACTAGCTACAATGAGCAGTTCTTC. Translated: CAISERGTSYNEQFF.